Below, 14 T cell receptor beta chains from the same sample are listed, as sequenced in a study of response to subunit inactivated influenza vaccine (dated by TCRdb to the late 2010s). The library was produced with RT-PCR. This sample was sequenced with an Illumina HiSeq 2500. TCRdb reanalyzed the raw reads on its own, using fastp at Q25 for trimming and MiXCR for clone calling, and kept in-frame beta chains. Under each unique CDR3 protein, matching rows form one entry showing the most common genes and DNA. Counted in this sample were fewer than 550,000 distinct CDR3 sequences; 25% of them appeared once. The top ten constitute approximately 2% of the sample. The sequencing used CD4+ T cells sorted from PBMCs, collected roughly 5 days after vaccination. These receptors originate from a man between 45 and 60 years old who received an inactivated influenza vaccine. Donor details come from another sample of the same person, matched by shared clones.

This clonotype was observed at least ten times. J is TRBJ2-7 and V is TRBV3-1; 13 positions match TRBD2. Germline CDR1 LGHDT, CDR2 YNNKEL (reference sequence). CDR3 length equals 14 residues. After removal of 6 bases from V and 3 bases from J, the junction contained 2 bases not matched to a gene. The CDR3 coding sequence is TGTGCCAGCAGTCGGACTAGCGGGAGCTACGAGCAGTACTTC. This gives the protein CASSRTSGSYEQYF.

This chain connects TRBV5-1 to TRBJ2-7, with D unresolved. The V end was cut by 5 bases, the J end by 2 bases, with 14 bases between. This CDR3 contains 14 residues. CDR1 is SGHRS and CDR2 is YFSETQ in the germline V gene. The chain's CDR3 is CASRENSGTYEQYF. CDR3 nucleotides: TGCGCCAGCAGAGAGAACAGTGGGACCTACGAGCAGTACTTC.

This clonotype was found many times. The CDR3 region has the DNA TGTGCCAGCAGCTCAGACGGGAATCGCGGCTACACCTTC. As protein: CASSSDGNRGYTF. The chain links TRBV11-2 to TRBJ1-2; D gene ambiguous. V was cut by 4 bases and J by 8 bases, with 14 bases left in between. Germline loops: CDR1 SGHAT, CDR2 FQNNGV. This CDR3 contains 13 residues. The full variable domain, with the rest looked up from reference TRBV11-2 and TRBJ1-2, is EAGVAQSPRYKIIEKRQSVAFWCNPISGHATLYWYQQILGQGPKLLIQFQNNGVVDDSQLPKDRFSAERLKGVDSTLKIQPAKLEDSAVYLCASSSDGNRGYTFGSGTRLTVV.

This clonotype was detected a few times. The chain couples TRBV20-1 to TRBJ1-2, with D possibly TRBD1 on 6 matching bases. The germline V gene encodes CDR1 DFQATT and CDR2 SNEGSKA (reference sequence). Trimming took 6 bases from V and 8 from J, leaving 13 bases between them. This CDR3 has 11 amino acids. CDR3 sequence: CSADTGQGYTF. The CDR3 DNA is TGCAGTGCAGATACAGGGCAGGGCTACACCTTC.

This clonotype was counted between two and nine times. V and J are TRBV30 and TRBJ2-7; 9 bases agree with TRBD1. The CDR3 is 14 residues long. Germline lookup yields CDR1 GTSNPN and CDR2 SVGIG (reference sequence). The ends lost 4 bases at V and 1 base at J; junction bases unmatched: 5. The CDR3 loop reads CAWMDRGRSYEQYF. DNA of the CDR3: TGTGCCTGGATGGACAGGGGTCGTTCCTACGAGCAGTACTTC. The full variable domain, rest sourced from reference TRBV30 and TRBJ2-7, is SQTIHQWPATLVQPVGSPLSLECTVEGTSNPNLYWYRQAAGRGLQLLFYSVGIGQISSEVPQNLSASRPQDRQFILSSKKLLLSDSGFYLCAWMDRGRSYEQYFGPGTRLTVT.

This chain connects TRBV7-6 to TRBJ1-4; TRBD1 matches at 9 bases. CDR1 and CDR2 (germline): SGHVS, FNYEAQ. The CDR3 sequence is 16 residues long. J gave up 5 bases and V 1 base, and 5 bases lay outside the gene matches. Here the CDR3 reads CASSLVAGQGNEKLFF. CDR3 DNA sequence: TGTGCCAGCAGCTTAGTGGCCGGACAGGGGAATGAAAAACTGTTTTTT.

The genes are TRBV2 and TRBJ2-1; no clear D gene. Germline-derived CDR1 and CDR2 are SNHLY and FYNNEI. The CDR3 has 18 amino acids. The V end was cut by 1 base, the J end by 0 bases, with 16 bases between. The CDR3 DNA is TGTGCCAGCAGTGAAGGATGGGCACTTATAAGCTCCTACAATGAGCAGTTCTTC. The encoded protein is CASSEGWALISSYNEQFF.

This clonotype was seen more than once but under ten times. V usage is TRBV4-2 and J usage is TRBJ2-6; D gene uncertain. From germline, CDR1 is LGHNA and CDR2 YNFKEQ. The CDR3 is 21 amino acids. The V gene lost 3 bases and the J gene lost 1 base, with 25 bases spanning the gap. This chain's CDR3 is CASSQSGPTVQLLSGANVLTF. CDR3 bases: TGTGCCAGCAGCCAGTCCGGTCCCACCGTTCAGTTGTTATCTGGGGCCAACGTCCTGACTTTC.

This chain links TRBV12-3 or TRBV12-4 with TRBJ2-1; TRBD1 aligns across 9 bases. V lost 5 bases to trimming and J lost 9 bases; unmatched junction nucleotides: 11. The CDR3 consists of 15 residues. CDR3 sequence reads: CASSARDRVDLEQFF. The CDR3 DNA follows: TGTGCCAGCAGTGCCCGGGACAGGGTTGATCTTGAGCAGTTCTTC.

This clonotype was observed a few times. V usage is TRBV20-1 and J usage is TRBJ2-3, with 9 bases fitting TRBD2. Per germline, CDR1 DFQATT and CDR2 SNEGSKA (reference sequence). Trimming at V came to 0 bases and at J to 2 bases, leaving 3 bases not matched to a gene. The CDR3 is 15 residues long. CDR3 DNA sequence: TGCAGTGCTAGAGACCCTAGCGGGGACACAGATACGCAGTATTTT. It is translated as CSARDPSGDTDTQYF.

The chain uses TRBV12-3 or TRBV12-4 and TRBJ2-7; D is possibly TRBD1 (5 bases). Trimming shortened V by 6 bases and J by 0 bases, and 15 bases separated the two germline ends. This CDR3 is 15 amino acids long. CDR3: CASRLGATASYEQYF. CDR3 coding DNA: TGTGCCAGCAGACTTGGGGCCACGGCCTCCTACGAGCAGTACTTC.

This clonotype was found a few times. The chain employs TRBV20-1 and TRBJ1-5, with 12 bases lining up with TRBD1. V dropped 6 bases and J dropped 6; count of bases not matched to a gene: 3. CDR3 length: 13 residues. CDR1 and CDR2 from the germline V gene are DFQATT and SNEGSKA (reference sequence). For the CDR3, the DNA is TGCAGTGCCTTGGGACAGGGGGCTCAGCCCCAGCATTTT. Its protein is CSALGQGAQPQHF.

This clonotype occurred a few times. The CDR3 DNA is TGTGCCAGCAGTTACTCGGGACCGGTGGGGCAGTATTTT. Translation: CASSYSGPVGQYF. The chain links TRBV6-2 or TRBV6-3 to TRBJ2-3; the D call may be TRBD1 or TRBD2 (5 bases each). In germline, CDR1 is MNHEY, CDR2 SVGEGT. The V and J ends lost 0 bases and 11 bases respectively, with 12 bases between them. The CDR3 loop spans 13 amino acids.

The J gene is TRBJ2-2, the V gene TRBV12-3 or TRBV12-4; D is perhaps TRBD1 (6 bases). This CDR3 spans 13 amino acids. Trimming took off 10 bases at V and 2 bases at J, with 11 bases between the two ends. In DNA, the CDR3 is TGTGCCAACCAGGGACATAACACCGGGGAGCTGTTTTTT. Translating it yields CANQGHNTGELFF.